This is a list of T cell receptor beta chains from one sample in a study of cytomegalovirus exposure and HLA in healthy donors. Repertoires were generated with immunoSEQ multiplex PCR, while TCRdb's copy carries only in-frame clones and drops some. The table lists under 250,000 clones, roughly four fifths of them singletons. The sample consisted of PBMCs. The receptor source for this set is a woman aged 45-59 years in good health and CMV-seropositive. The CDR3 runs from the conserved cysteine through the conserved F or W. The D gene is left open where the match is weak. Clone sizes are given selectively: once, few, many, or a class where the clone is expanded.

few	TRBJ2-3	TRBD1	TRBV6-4	CASSDGQGGADTQYF	TGTGCCAGCAGTGACGGACAGGGGGGAGCAGATACGCAGTATTTT
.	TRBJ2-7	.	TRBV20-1	CSAGRTYEQYF	TGCAGTGCGGGCAGAACGTACGAGCAGTACTTC
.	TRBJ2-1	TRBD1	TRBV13	CASSSRTGASEQFF	TGTGCCAGCAGCTCTCGGACAGGGGCAAGTGAGCAGTTCTTC
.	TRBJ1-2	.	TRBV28	CASSPAWGGDYGYTF	TGTGCCAGCAGCCCCGCGTGGGGGGGTGACTATGGCTACACCTTC
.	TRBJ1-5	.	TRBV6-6	CASTLPGGGVDQPQHF	TGTGCCAGCACCCTCCCCGGGGGGGGAGTCGATCAGCCCCAGCATTTT
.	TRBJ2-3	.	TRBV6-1	CASRLVVTDTQYF	TGTGCCAGCAGGCTAGTGGTGACAGATACGCAGTATTTT
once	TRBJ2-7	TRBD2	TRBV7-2	CASSSDSGFNEQYF	TGTGCCAGCAGCTCGGATAGCGGGTTCAACGAGCAGTACTTC
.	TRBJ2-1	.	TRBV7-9	CASSLLSVEQFF	TGTGCCAGCAGCTTACTTTCGGTTGAGCAGTTCTTC
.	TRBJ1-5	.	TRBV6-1	CASSGQLKFNQPQHF	TGTGCCAGCAGCGGACAGTTAAAATTCAATCAGCCCCAGCATTTT
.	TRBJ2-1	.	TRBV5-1	CASSATGRSYNEQFF	TGCGCCAGCAGCGCAACAGGGCGCTCCTACAATGAGCAGTTCTTC
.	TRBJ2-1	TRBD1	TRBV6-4	CASSDLGQADNEQFF	TGTGCCAGCAGTGACCTGGGACAGGCAGACAATGAGCAGTTCTTC
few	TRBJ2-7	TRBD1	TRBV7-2	CASSWGQGYEQYF	TGTGCCAGCAGCTGGGGACAGGGCTACGAGCAGTACTTC
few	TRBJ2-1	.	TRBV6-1	CASSESAGVPSNEQFF	TGTGCCAGCAGTGAATCGGCCGGGGTCCCCTCCAATGAGCAGTTCTTC
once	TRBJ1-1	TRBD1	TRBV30	CAWSGGGENTEAFF	TGTGCCTGGAGTGGAGGGGGCGAGAACACTGAAGCTTTCTTT
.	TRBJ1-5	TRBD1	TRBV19	CATGTGFQPQHF	TGTGCCACCGGGACAGGATTTCAGCCCCAGCATTTT
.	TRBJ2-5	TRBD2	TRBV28	CASSLWASGGAETQYF	TGTGCCAGCAGTTTATGGGCTAGCGGGGGGGCAGAGACCCAGTACTTC
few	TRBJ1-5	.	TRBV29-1	CSVVAGNQPQHF	TGCAGCGTTGTGGCAGGTAATCAGCCCCAGCATTTT
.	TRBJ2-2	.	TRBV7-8	CASSLVVQNTGELFF	TGTGCCAGCAGCTTAGTAGTCCAAAACACCGGGGAGCTGTTTTTT
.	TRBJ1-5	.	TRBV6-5	CASSYGPARPQHF	TGTGCCAGCAGTTACGGGCCTGCCAGGCCCCAGCATTTT
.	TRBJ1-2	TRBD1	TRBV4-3	CASSQDRTGSYGYTF	TGCGCCAGCAGCCAAGATAGGACAGGTTCCTATGGCTACACCTTC
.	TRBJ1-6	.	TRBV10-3	CAITGTLNSPLHF	TGTGCCATCACCGGGACATTGAATTCACCCCTCCACTTT
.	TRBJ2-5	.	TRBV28	CASRSPSRTQYF	TGTGCCAGCCGTAGCCCCTCGCGGACCCAGTACTTC
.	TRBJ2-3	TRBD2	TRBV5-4	CASSLVSLAGVSDTQYF	TGTGCCAGCAGCTTGGTTTCACTAGCGGGGGTATCAGATACGCAGTATTTT
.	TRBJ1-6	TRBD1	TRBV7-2	CASSFRTGASPLHF	TGTGCCAGCAGCTTTAGGACAGGGGCCTCACCCCTCCACTTT
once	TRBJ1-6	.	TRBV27	CASSPSTGLIYNSPLHF	TGTGCCAGCAGCCCCTCGACGGGACTGATTTATAATTCACCCCTCCACTTT
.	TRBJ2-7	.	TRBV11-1	CASSLRRGRYEQYF	TGTGCCAGCAGCCTTCGGCGGGGGCGGTACGAGCAGTACTTC
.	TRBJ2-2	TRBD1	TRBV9	CASSGRDRASGELFF	TGTGCCAGCAGCGGCCGGGACAGGGCCTCCGGGGAGCTGTTTTTT
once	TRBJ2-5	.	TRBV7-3	CASSLTRRGETQYF	TGTGCCAGCAGCTTAACCCGTCGGGGGGAGACCCAGTACTTC
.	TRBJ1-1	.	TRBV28	CASSPTLTSLYTEAFF	TGTGCCAGCAGCCCCACCCTGACAAGTTTATACACTGAAGCTTTCTTT
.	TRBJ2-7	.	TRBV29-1	CSVTVPGEAYEQYF	TGCAGCGTTACGGTTCCAGGGGAAGCCTACGAGCAGTACTTC
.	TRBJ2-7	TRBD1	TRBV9	CASSVSLTRGDRVVEQYF	TGTGCCAGCAGCGTAAGCTTAACCCGGGGGGACAGGGTGGTCGAGCAGTACTTC
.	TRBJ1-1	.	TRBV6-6	CATLKGKDHTEAFF	TGTGCCACTTTGAAGGGGAAGGATCACACTGAAGCTTTCTTT
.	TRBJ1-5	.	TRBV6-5	CASRGSGLQPQHF	TGTGCCAGCAGGGGTTCAGGGTTACAGCCCCAGCATTTT
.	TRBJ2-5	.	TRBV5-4	CASSSWTAKETQYF	TGTGCCAGCAGCTCCTGGACAGCAAAAGAGACCCAGTACTTC
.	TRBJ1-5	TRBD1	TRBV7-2	CASSLWTGGHQPQHF	TGTGCCAGCAGCCTATGGACAGGGGGCCATCAGCCCCAGCATTTT
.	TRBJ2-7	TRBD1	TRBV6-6	CASKPGQGSYEQYF	TGTGCCAGTAAGCCGGGACAGGGGTCTTACGAGCAGTACTTC
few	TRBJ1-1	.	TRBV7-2	CASRREFEAFF	TGTGCCAGCAGACGGGAATTTGAAGCTTTCTTT
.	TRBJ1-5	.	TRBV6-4	CASNRTGPMRSNQPQHF	TGTGCCAGCAATCGCACAGGGCCGATGAGGTCCAATCAGCCCCAGCATTTT
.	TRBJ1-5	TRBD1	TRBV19	CASSNPGTGRQPQHF	TGTGCCAGTAGTAACCCTGGGACAGGGAGACAGCCCCAGCATTTT
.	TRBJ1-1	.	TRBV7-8	CASSSGQMQNTEAFF	TGTGCCAGCAGCTCCGGACAGATGCAGAACACTGAAGCTTTCTTT
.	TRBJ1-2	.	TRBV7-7	CAVVRGGGYTF	TGTGCCGTCGTCCGAGGGGGAGGCTACACCTTC
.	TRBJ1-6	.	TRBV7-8	CASSPSGVNSNSPLHF	TGTGCCAGCAGCCCAAGCGGGGTGAATAGTAATTCACCCCTCCACTTT
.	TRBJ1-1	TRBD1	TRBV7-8	CASSLAGQGAEAFF	TGTGCCAGCAGCTTAGCCGGACAGGGTGCTGAAGCTTTCTTT
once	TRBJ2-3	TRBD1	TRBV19	CASAGTGGGDTQYF	TGTGCCAGTGCCGGGACAGGGGGCGGCGATACGCAGTATTTT
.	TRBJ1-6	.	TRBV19	CARGPRDTPHSPLHF	TGTGCCAGGGGCCCCCGGGACACACCTCATTCACCCCTCCACTTT
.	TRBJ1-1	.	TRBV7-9	CASTFVGANTEAFF	TGTGCCAGCACCTTCGTGGGAGCTAACACTGAAGCTTTCTTT
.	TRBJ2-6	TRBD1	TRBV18	CASSPRTGRSGANVLTF	TGTGCCAGCTCACCACGGACAGGACGCTCTGGGGCCAACGTCCTGACTTTC
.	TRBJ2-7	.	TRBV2	CASSEGQDDEQYF	TGTGCCAGCAGTGAAGGACAAGACGACGAGCAGTACTTC
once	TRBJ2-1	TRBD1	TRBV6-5	CASSYLTGEYNEQFF	TGTGCCAGCAGTTACCTTACAGGGGAGTACAATGAGCAGTTCTTC
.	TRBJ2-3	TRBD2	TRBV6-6	CASSYSGGGRDTQYF	TGTGCCAGCAGTTACTCTGGGGGGGGGAGAGATACGCAGTATTTT
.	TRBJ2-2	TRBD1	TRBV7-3	CASSRRTGSGTGELFF	TGTGCCAGCAGCAGAAGGACAGGGTCTGGTACCGGGGAGCTGTTTTTT
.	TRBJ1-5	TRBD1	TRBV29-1	CSVRTGANQPQHF	TGCAGCGTGAGGACAGGAGCGAATCAGCCCCAGCATTTT
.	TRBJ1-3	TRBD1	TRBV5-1	CASSLARTGAGNTIYF	TGCGCCAGCAGCTTGGCGAGGACAGGGGCTGGAAACACCATATATTTT
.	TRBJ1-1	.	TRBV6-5	CATTQYTEAFF	TGTGCCACCACCCAGTACACTGAAGCTTTCTTT
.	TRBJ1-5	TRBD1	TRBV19	CASTPTGRSNQPQHF	TGTGCCAGTACCCCGACAGGGAGAAGCAATCAGCCCCAGCATTTT
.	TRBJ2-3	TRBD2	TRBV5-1	CASSHSGGSTDTQYF	TGCGCCAGCAGTCATAGCGGGGGTAGCACAGATACGCAGTATTTT